Listed here are 5 T cell receptor beta chains from one sample, sequenced in a study of blood T cell repertoires in COVID-19. Only in-frame clones appear in the TCRdb table, and some are missing; sequencing was by immunoSEQ multiplex PCR. The data show about 130,000 clones, with 70% to 90% seen just once and less than 4.5% held by the top ten. Input material: PBMCs or T cells enriched from blood (not recorded which). All receptors derive from a man between 50 and 59 years old who had recovered from COVID-19.

The rearrangement uses TRBV28 and TRBJ1-3; TRBD1 might be the D (6 bases). The CDR3 extends over 15 amino acids. The germline CDR1 and CDR2 sequences are MDHEN and SYDVKM. V gave up 6 bases and J gave up 9 bases, with 21 bases separating them. The CDR3 nucleotides read TGTGCCAGCAGGCCCCATACAGGGCCGGGGGGCACCATATATTTT. Translation: CASRPHTGPGGTIYF.

The rearrangement joins TRBV24-1 to TRBJ2-2, with D possibly being TRBD1 (6 bases). The ends were cut back, 2 bases at V and 3 bases at J, with 9 bases in the middle. Germline V CDR1 and CDR2: KGHDR, SFDVKD. This CDR3 is built from 15 residues. CDR3 in amino acids: CATSDSGQYTGELFF. CDR3 sequence (DNA): TGTGCCACCAGTGATTCCGGACAGTACACCGGGGAGCTGTTTTTT.

This chain connects TRBV4-2 to TRBJ2-5, with D possibly TRBD2 on 5 matching bases. V was pared by 0 bases and J by 5 bases, with 16 bases between. Germline V gene sequence: CDR1 LGHNA, CDR2 YNFKEQ. The CDR3 runs to 16 residues. CDR3 sequence (DNA): TGTGCCAGCAGCCAAGATCTAGGAGGCGCAACGGAGACCCAGTACTTC. Its translation is CASSQDLGGATETQYF.

The rearrangement links TRBV7-9 to TRBJ2-3; D is unresolved. V was shortened by 0 bases and J by 4 bases, with 11 bases between the two germline ends. The CDR3 contains 15 residues. The germline V gene encodes CDR1 SEHNR and CDR2 FQNEAQ (reference sequence). This CDR3 is CASSLAQTPPDTQYF. The CDR3 DNA follows: TGTGCCAGCAGCTTAGCACAGACCCCGCCAGATACGCAGTATTTT.

The chain joins TRBV9 to TRBJ1-6; D gene ambiguous. Germline assignment: CDR1 SGDLS and CDR2 YYNGEE. The CDR3 consists of 15 residues. Trimming removed 0 bases from V and 2 bases from J, with 6 bases in between. The CDR3 DNA sequence: TGTGCCAGCAGCGTAGGGAGTACCTATAATTCACCCCTCCACTTT. Its translation: CASSVGSTYNSPLHF.